This entry lists 27 T cell receptor beta chains sequenced from one sample in a study of T cells in Graves' hyperthyroidism and ophthalmopathy. Amplification targeted TCR beta CDR3 regions from RNA transcripts. HTBI primers were used for first-round RT-PCR of the TCR CDR3. TCRdb reprocessed the multiplex PCR reads with MiXCR, giving one entry per CDR3 protein. The table has hundreds of thousands of distinct CDR3 sequences, roughly 15% seen once; the top ten hold around 4.5%. The specimen was blood. Receptors were obtained from a middle-aged woman with Graves' ophthalmopathy.

Many counts were recorded for this clonotype. V is TRBV7-2 and J is TRBJ2-7; TRBD2 agrees at 13 bases. Trimming removed 5 bases from V and 5 bases from J; junction bases left unmatched: 6. This CDR3 contains 15 residues. Germline CDR1 reads SGHTA; CDR2 reads FQGNSA. The CDR3 reads CASSPVGLAGHEQYF. For the CDR3, the DNA is TGTGCCAGCAGCCCAGTGGGACTAGCGGGACACGAGCAGTACTTC.

This clonotype was recorded many times. V gene TRBV29-1 combines with J gene TRBJ2-5, with D possibly TRBD2 on 6 matching bases. The germline V and J ends were trimmed by 7 bases and 4 bases, with 16 bases remaining between them. Germline V gene sequence: CDR1 SQVTM, CDR2 ANQGSEA. CDR3 size: 13 residues. The DNA of the CDR3 is TGCAGCGCCCGCAAGGCGGGGAGAGAGACCCAGTACTTC. Encoded protein: CSARKAGRETQYF.

This clonotype was detected only a few times. The chain uses TRBV6-1 and TRBJ1-2; D not resolved. The CDR3 has 14 residues. The V gene lost 0 bases and the J gene lost 3 bases, with 8 bases spanning the gap. Germline V gene lookup returns CDR1 MNHNS and CDR2 SASEGT. Here the CDR3 reads CASSEARLDYGYTF. The CDR3, as DNA: TGTGCCAGCAGTGAAGCGCGTCTAGACTATGGCTACACCTTC.

At least ten counts were recorded for this clonotype. This chain links TRBV2 with TRBJ2-7; 7 bases agree with TRBD2. The germline gives CDR1 SNHLY, CDR2 FYNNEI. This CDR3 region has 12 residues. V shed 11 bases and J 2 bases; nucleotides not matched to a gene: 6. In DNA, the CDR3 is TGTGCCGGGGGGGTAGCGGCCTACGAGCAGTACTTC. This codes for CAGGVAAYEQYF.

This clonotype was found many times. This chain joins TRBV11-2 and TRBJ1-2; TRBD1 might be the D (6 bases). From germline, CDR1 is SGHAT and CDR2 FQNNGV. The CDR3 spans 15 residues. Trimming removed 1 base from V and 8 bases from J, with 17 bases in between. The CDR3, as DNA: TGTGCCAGCAGCTTAGGCCAGGGGTACTTTGGCGGCTACACCTTC. Protein product: CASSLGQGYFGGYTF.

At least ten counts were recorded for this clonotype. The chain is built from TRBV12-3 or TRBV12-4 and TRBJ2-2; TRBD2 might be the D (6 bases). The CDR3 runs 13 residues. V lost 3 bases, J lost 7 bases, and 9 bases lay in between. The DNA for the CDR3 is TGTGCCAGCAGTTTCGTGGGAGGCGGGGAGCTGTTTTTT. Translation: CASSFVGGGELFF.

This clonotype has only a few counts. This chain links TRBV12-3 or TRBV12-4 with TRBJ2-7; the D is unclear. Trimming took 7 bases from V and 5 from J, leaving 12 bases between them. The CDR3 contains 12 residues. The CDR3 DNA reads as TGTGCCAGCAAACCCCAGGCCGACGAGCAGTACTTC. This gives the protein CASKPQADEQYF.

As to this clonotype: The junction shows a germline mismatch at one end, possibly a read error. This chain connects TRBV19 to TRBJ2-7, with 8 bases aligning to TRBD1. Germline CDR1 reads LNHDA; CDR2 reads SQIVND (reference sequence). CDR3 length: 13 amino acids. CDR3 DNA: TGTGGCAGTAGATTGACAGGGGACTACGAGCAGTACTTC. Its translation is CGSRLTGDYEQYF. The full variable domain, in which reference TRBV19 and TRBJ2-7 provide the parts outside the CDR3, is DGGITQSPKYLFRKEGQNVTLSCEQNLNHDAMYWYRQDPGQGLRLIYYSQIVNDFQKGDIAEGYSVSREKKESFPLTVTSAQKNPTAFYLCGSRLTGDYEQYFGPGTRLTVT.

This clonotype has ten or more counts. The rearrangement joins TRBV12-3 or TRBV12-4 to TRBJ2-7, with D unclear. The CDR3 runs 15 residues. The V end lost 6 bases, the J end lost 6 bases, and 21 bases lay between the germline ends. The CDR3 loop is CASRTRGVDVSEQYF. CDR3 sequence (DNA): TGTGCCAGCAGGACCCGTGGAGTCGACGTCTCCGAGCAGTACTTC.

The table lists this clonotype with many counts. This rearrangement joins TRBV30 to TRBJ1-1; D not certain. Trimming shortened V by 2 bases and J by 8 bases, and 12 bases separated the two germline ends. This CDR3 has 12 residues. CDR1 GTSNPN and CDR2 SVGIG come from the germline V gene (reference sequence). The DNA of the CDR3 is TGTGCCTGGAGTCTCCGGACGGGGGAAGCTTTCTTT. Encoded protein: CAWSLRTGEAFF.

Remarks on this clonotype: Since a much larger clone is just one base distant, this may be a read error. This rearrangement joins TRBV6-1 to TRBJ1-3, with D unresolved. This CDR3 comprises 14 residues. Germline CDR1 and CDR2: MNHNS and SASEGT. The CDR3 region has the DNA TGTGCCACTCACAAGGCGGGGAGAGGGAACACCATATGTTTT. Encoded protein: CATHKAGRGNTICF.

This clonotype was found many times. The chain has TRBV10-3 and TRBJ1-1; no clear D. The CDR3 runs 12 residues. Germline loops: CDR1 ENHRY, CDR2 SYGVKD. The V end lost 5 bases, the J end lost 8 bases, and 12 bases lay between the germline ends. In DNA form, the CDR3 reads TGTGCCATCAGTACCCCAGGCGGGGAAGCTTTCTTT. Its protein is CAISTPGGEAFF.

Worth noting for this clonotype: A much bigger clone sits one base away, suggesting this may be a read error. V gene TRBV6-2 or TRBV6-3 combines with J gene TRBJ2-2; 7 nucleotides line up with TRBD1. The CDR3 loop spans 17 amino acids. Germline CDR1 reads MNHEY; CDR2 reads SVGEGT. CDR3 sequence: CASSYVQGLPNTWELFF. Written as DNA, the CDR3 is TGTGCCAGCAGTTACGTACAGGGGCTTCCGAACACCTGGGAGCTGTTTTTT.

The chain couples TRBV20-1 to TRBJ2-5; weak D call: TRBD1 (6 bases). V lost 6 bases and J lost 1, with 15 bases in between. CDR1 is DFQATT and CDR2 is SNEGSKA in the germline V gene (reference sequence). The CDR3 has 14 amino acids. The DNA of the CDR3 is TGCAGTGCGCCGCTACAGACAGGCCAAGAGACCCAGTACTTC. It translates to CSAPLQTGQETQYF.

This clonotype has just a few counts. The chain recombines TRBV7-9 with TRBJ2-5, with D maybe TRBD1 (5 bases). CDR3 length equals 15 residues. Between the trimmed V and J ends, which lost 1 base and 2 bases, there was a span of 11 bases. CDR1 is SEHNR, CDR2 FQNEAQ, per germline (reference sequence). CDR3 nucleotide sequence: TGTGCCAGCAGCTTAGTAATAGGGGTGCAAGAGACCCAGTACTTC. Its translation: CASSLVIGVQETQYF.

This clonotype was recorded many times. This chain joins TRBV19 and TRBJ2-7; weak D call: TRBD2 (6 bases). With 0 bases removed from V and 1 base from J, the gap between germline ends came to 19 bases. This CDR3 is built from 18 residues. Looked up from germline, CDR1 is LNHDA and CDR2 is SQIVND (reference sequence). The CDR3: CASSIDLRGLASSYEQYF. The CDR3, as DNA: TGTGCCAGTAGTATAGATCTGCGTGGTCTAGCGAGTTCCTACGAGCAGTACTTC. Variable domain in full (rest from reference TRBV19 and TRBJ2-7): DGGITQSPKYLFRKEGQNVTLSCEQNLNHDAMYWYRQDPGQGLRLIYYSQIVNDFQKGDIAEGYSVSREKKESFPLTVTSAQKNPTAFYLCASSIDLRGLASSYEQYFGPGTRLTVT.

This clonotype has a count of ten or more. This chain connects TRBV30 to TRBJ2-7; D tentatively fits TRBD1 or TRBD2 (5 bases each). V was trimmed by 4 bases and J by 7 bases, leaving 20 bases between them. CDR3 size: 14 residues. Germline V gene sequence: CDR1 GTSNPN, CDR2 SVGIG (reference sequence). CDR3 coding DNA: TGTGCCTGGAATTTTGGGACCCCTGGTGGGGAGCAGTACTTC. Protein sequence: CAWNFGTPGGEQYF.

This clonotype was detected many times. V usage is TRBV20-1 and J usage is TRBJ1-2; 8 positions match TRBD1. The CDR3 is 14 residues long. V lost 3 bases to trimming and J lost 7 bases; unmatched junction nucleotides: 10. Germline V lookup: CDR1 DFQATT, CDR2 SNEGSKA (reference sequence). CDR3 sequence reads: CSASSRDRLSGYTF. In nucleotides, the CDR3 is TGCAGTGCTAGTTCTCGGGACAGGTTGAGTGGCTACACCTTC.

This clonotype was counted ten times or more. V usage is TRBV6-2 or TRBV6-3 and J usage is TRBJ2-7; the match to TRBD2 covers 8 bases. Looked up from germline, CDR1 is MNHEY and CDR2 is SVGEGT. The CDR3 is made up of 13 amino acids. V lost 2 bases and J lost 7; bases outside the gene matches: 4. CDR3 nucleotides: TGTGCCAGCAGTTACAACACGGGAGGGGAGCAGTACTTC. This codes for CASSYNTGGEQYF.

In this sample, this clonotype turned up a few times. The V call is TRBV30, the J call TRBJ2-7, with 7 nucleotides matching TRBD1. This CDR3 has 15 residues. Trimming removed 0 bases from V and 2 bases from J; junction bases left unmatched: 7. The V gene's germline CDR1 is GTSNPN and CDR2 SVGIG (reference sequence). The DNA of the CDR3 is TGTGCCTGGAGTGTACCACAGGGGTCCACCTACGAGCAGTACTTC. This sequence encodes CAWSVPQGSTYEQYF.

This clonotype was counted many times. This chain links TRBV9 with TRBJ1-2; 8 bases are a match to TRBD1. In germline, CDR1 is SGDLS, CDR2 YYNGEE. V shed 4 bases and J 8 bases; nucleotides not matched to a gene: 10. CDR3 length: 14 amino acids. The CDR3 nucleotides are TGTGCCAGCAGCTTTCGGACAGGGACGGGGGGCTACACCTTC. Its protein product is CASSFRTGTGGYTF.

The rearrangement uses TRBV9 and TRBJ1-2, with 7 bases matching TRBD1. The V gene's germline CDR1 is SGDLS and CDR2 YYNGEE. Trimming removed 3 bases from V and 4 bases from J; junction bases left unmatched: 12. The CDR3 runs to 16 residues. The CDR3 DNA sequence: TGTGCCAGCAGCGCCACACAAACAGGGGCGGGCTATGGCTACACCTTC. This gives the protein CASSATQTGAGYGYTF. The whole variable domain, remainder taken from reference TRBV9 and TRBJ1-2, is DSGVTQTPKHLITATGQRVTLRCSPRSGDLSVYWYQQSLDQGLQFLIQYYNGEERAKGNILERFSAQQFPDLHSELNLSSLELGDSALYFCASSATQTGAGYGYTFGSGTRLTVV.

This clonotype was seen ten or more times. This rearrangement joins TRBV15 to TRBJ1-1; 7 bases are a match to TRBD1. Trimming at V came to 1 base and at J to 2 bases, leaving 7 bases not matched to a gene. The germline CDR1 and CDR2 sequences are LNHNV and YYDKDF (reference sequence). The CDR3 has 16 residues. In nucleotides, the CDR3 is TGTGCCACCAGCAGAGCATCGACAGGGCTTAACACTGAAGCTTTCTTT. Its protein product is CATSRASTGLNTEAFF.

This clonotype was recorded at least ten times. The rearrangement links TRBV7-8 to TRBJ2-7; possible D gene TRBD2, 5 bases. The V gene lost 5 bases and the J gene lost 6 bases, with 11 bases spanning the gap. Germline-derived CDR1 and CDR2 are SGHVS and FQNEAQ. This CDR3 is 12 amino acids long. CDR3 sequence reads: CASSPSGSEQYF. The CDR3 DNA is TGTGCCAGCAGCCCGAGCGGTAGCGAGCAGTACTTC.

This clonotype was recorded many times. The rearrangement links TRBV5-4 to TRBJ1-2, with TRBD1 matching 12 bases. CDR3 length: 15 residues. Trimming at V came to 5 bases and at J to 4 bases, leaving 6 bases not matched to a gene. Germline loops: CDR1 SGHNT, CDR2 YYREEE (reference sequence). CDR3 DNA sequence: TGTGCCAGCAGAGCGGGACAGGGGGCGTTCTATGGCTACACCTTC. Its protein is CASRAGQGAFYGYTF.

This clonotype has ten or more counts. V gene TRBV20-1 combines with J gene TRBJ2-5; maybe TRBD1 (5 bases). This CDR3 has 12 residues. CDR1 is DFQATT and CDR2 is SNEGSKA in the germline V gene (reference sequence). V lost 6 bases and J 3 bases, leaving 11 bases between the germline ends. CDR3 region: CSAWLGEETQYF. The CDR3 DNA sequence: TGCAGTGCCTGGCTAGGGGAAGAGACCCAGTACTTC.

The chain links TRBV29-1 to TRBJ2-5, with TRBD1 as a possible D gene (6 bases). The germline V gene encodes CDR1 SQVTM and CDR2 ANQGSEA. The CDR3 covers 12 residues. CDR3 region: CTTGQIQETQYF. Here the CDR3 DNA reads TGCACCACCGGACAGATTCAAGAGACCCAGTACTTC.